Below are 17 T cell receptor beta chains sequenced from a single sample in a study of blood T cells in healthy people across ages. Combining a sample-barcoded 5' primer with a J-beta primer mix, a second PCR ran for roughly 7 to 11 cycles. TCRdb reprocessed the 5' RACE reads via MiXCR and lists one record per CDR3 protein. The table has hundreds of thousands of distinct CDR3 sequences, about half seen once. Sequenced sample: blood. Receptor source: an elderly man in good health.

This clonotype was counted only a few times. The chain employs TRBV7-2 and TRBJ2-7; 7 bases match TRBD2. Germline V gene sequence: CDR1 SGHTA, CDR2 FQGNSA. Trimming cost V 6 bases and J 4 bases; bases outside gene matches: 15. The length of the CDR3 is 16 residues. CDR3 region: CASRVSFGGSPYEQYF. The CDR3 bases are TGTGCCAGCAGGGTTTCCTTTGGCGGGAGCCCTTACGAGCAGTACTTC. Supplemented by reference TRBV7-2 and TRBJ2-7, the full variable domain reads GAGVSQSPSNKVTEKGKDVELRCDPISGHTALYWYRQSLGQGLEFLIYFQGNSAPDKSGLPSDRFSAERTGGSVSTLTIQRTQQEDSAVYLCASRVSFGGSPYEQYFGPGTRLTVT.

This clonotype was picked up many times. This chain uses TRBV9 with TRBJ2-3; D remains ambiguous. CDR1 SGDLS and CDR2 YYNGEE come from the germline V gene. The V end was cut by 0 bases, the J end by 0 bases, with 5 bases between. The length of the CDR3 is 14 residues. CDR3 in DNA: TGTGCCAGCAGCGTAGCCGGAAGCACAGATACGCAGTATTTT. This translates into CASSVAGSTDTQYF.

This chain connects TRBV4-2 to TRBJ2-5; a possible D gene is TRBD1 (5 bases). V lost 5 bases, J lost 5 bases, and 12 bases lay in between. The CDR3 runs to 13 residues. Germline V gives CDR1 LGHNA, CDR2 YNFKEQ. The CDR3 reads CASSVSGLETQYF. The CDR3 DNA sequence: TGTGCCAGCAGCGTATCAGGGTTGGAGACCCAGTACTTC.

This sequence joins TRBV27 and TRBJ1-1; D ambiguous. This CDR3 has 14 amino acids. Germline V gene sequence: CDR1 MNHEY, CDR2 SMNVEV (reference sequence). Trimming cost V 4 bases and J 0 bases, with 9 bases left between them. The CDR3, as DNA: TGTGCCAGCAGTTCGCCAGAAATGAACACTGAAGCTTTCTTT. Amino acid sequence: CASSSPEMNTEAFF.

This clonotype has a handful of counts. The DNA for the CDR3 is TGTGCCAGCAGCAAGGGACAGGGGGAGGGTCAAGAGACCCAGTACTTC. Translation gives CASSKGQGEGQETQYF. The gene calls are TRBV5-5 and TRBJ2-5; 11 nucleotides match TRBD1. V gave up 4 bases and J gave up 2 bases; unmatched junction bases: 7. The CDR3 contains 16 residues. The germline CDR1 and CDR2 sequences are SGHKS and YYEKEE (reference sequence).

The CDR3 DNA follows: TGTGCCATCAGTTCCCACGGGACCGCTAATAACTACAATGAGCAGTTCTTC. It encodes CAISSHGTANNYNEQFF. The chain has TRBV10-3 and TRBJ2-1, with D perhaps TRBD1 or TRBD2 (5 bases each). Trimming left V 5 bases short and J 3 bases short, with 20 bases between. The CDR3 loop spans 17 amino acids. CDR1 is ENHRY, CDR2 SYGVKD, per germline.

This rearrangement joins TRBV5-5 to TRBJ1-5; 9 nucleotides align to TRBD1. With 0 bases clipped from V and 7 bases from J, the junction kept 8 bases outside the gene matches. The CDR3 length is 16 residues. The germline V gene has CDR1 SGHKS and CDR2 YYEKEE (reference sequence). CDR3 coding DNA: TGTGCCAGCAGCTTGGGGGGACAGGGACTTCGACAGCCCCAGCATTTT. Encoded protein: CASSLGGQGLRQPQHF.

The chain uses TRBV12-5 and TRBJ2-7, with 12 bases identical to TRBD2. The CDR3 spans 16 residues. Germline trimming cut 7 bases from V and 5 bases from J; bases unmatched to any gene: 12. Germline assignment: CDR1 LGHNT and CDR2 FRNRAP. CDR3 bases: TGTGCTAGTGTCTTAAGACTAGCGGGAGTTTCCGACGAGCAGTACTTC. As protein: CASVLRLAGVSDEQYF.

The V call is TRBV2, the J call TRBJ2-7; 14 positions match TRBD2. The J segment lost 9 bases and the V segment lost 6 bases, leaving 10 bases of the junction unmatched. The CDR3 loop spans 15 amino acids. Germline CDR1 reads SNHLY; CDR2 reads FYNNEI. The CDR3: CASRPGLAGERSQYF. The CDR3 DNA reads as TGTGCCAGCAGGCCGGGACTAGCGGGAGAACGGTCGCAGTACTTC.

As for this clonotype: Germline is not matched at one junction end, which may reflect a read error. V gene TRBV29-1 combines with J gene TRBJ2-5, with D maybe TRBD2 (5 bases). The CDR3 loop spans 14 amino acids. Germline values: CDR1 SQVTM, CDR2 ANQGSEA. This CDR3 reads CGVEPGLRQETQYF. The CDR3 bases are TGCGGCGTTGAGCCCGGACTTCGCCAAGAGACCCAGTACTTC.

The chain is built from TRBV25-1 and TRBJ2-3; 11 positions match TRBD2. The germline gives CDR1 MGHDK, CDR2 SYGVNS. The ends lost 5 bases at V and 5 bases at J; junction bases unmatched: 12. This CDR3 is built from 17 residues. CDR3 in amino acids: CASSRTGLADSKDTQYF. Here the CDR3 DNA reads TGTGCCAGCAGTCGAACGGGACTAGCGGATTCTAAAGATACGCAGTATTTT.

This chain connects TRBV7-2 to TRBJ1-1; D is perhaps TRBD1 (6 bases). The CDR3 extends over 16 amino acids. Per germline, CDR1 SGHTA and CDR2 FQGNSA. Trimming left V 4 bases short and J 1 base short, with 16 bases between. The CDR3 bases are TGTGCCAGCAGCTCGTACCCTGGCAGGGGGAACACTGAAGCTTTCTTT. The encoded protein is CASSSYPGRGNTEAFF.

This clonotype was observed at least ten times. The V gene is TRBV6-6, the J gene TRBJ2-7; unclear D gene. The CDR3 loop spans 13 amino acids. The germline V gene encodes CDR1 MNHNY and CDR2 SVGAGI (reference sequence). The V end was cut by 6 bases, the J end by 2 bases, with 11 bases between. The CDR3 spells CASSRTGTYEQYF. In DNA, the CDR3 is TGTGCCAGCAGCCGGACCGGTACCTACGAGCAGTACTTC.

This rearrangement joins TRBV6-5 to TRBJ2-1, with TRBD2 matching over 8 bases. After removal of 9 bases from V and 7 bases from J, the junction contained 8 bases not matched to a gene. CDR1 is MNHEY, CDR2 SVGAGI, per germline. CDR3 length: 13 amino acids. In DNA, the CDR3 is TGTGCCAGTTCGCGGGGGGCCGAGAATGAGCAGTTCTTC. Its protein product is CASSRGAENEQFF.

V gene TRBV20-1 combines with J gene TRBJ2-2; TRBD2 agrees at 8 bases. Germline-derived CDR1 and CDR2 are DFQATT and SNEGSKA (reference sequence). Trimming removed 6 bases from V and 1 base from J; junction bases left unmatched: 10. The length of the CDR3 is 16 residues. In DNA form, the CDR3 reads TGCAGTGCCGGGATCCGGCTAGCGGGGAACACCGGGGAGCTGTTTTTT. Translating it yields CSAGIRLAGNTGELFF.

This clonotype turned up a few times. The V gene is TRBV5-4, the J gene TRBJ2-1; D is perhaps TRBD1 (6 bases). This CDR3 contains 14 residues. Trimming shortened V by 1 base and J by 7 bases, and 12 bases separated the two germline ends. CDR1 is SGHNT and CDR2 is YYREEE in the germline V gene (reference sequence). The CDR3 region has the DNA TGTGCCAGCAGCTTGTACAGGGCCAGGAATGAGCAGTTCTTC. It encodes CASSLYRARNEQFF. Full variable domain (rest looked up from reference TRBV5-4 and TRBJ2-1): ETGVTQSPTHLIKTRGQQVTLRCSSQSGHNTVSWYQQALGQGPQFIFQYYREEENGRGNFPPRFSGLQFPNYSSELNVNALELDDSALYLCASSLYRARNEQFFGPGTRLTVL.

Only a few counts were recorded for this clonotype. This sequence joins TRBV9 and TRBJ2-2, with D perhaps TRBD2 (7 bases). Between the trimmed V and J ends, which lost 0 bases and 5 bases, there was a span of 14 bases. Germline CDR1 and CDR2: SGDLS and YYNGEE. The length of the CDR3 is 16 residues. CDR3 coding DNA: TGTGCCAGCAGCGTAGAGGGGGGGGGATCTACCGGGGAGCTGTTTTTT. The encoded protein is CASSVEGGGSTGELFF.